The following is a T cell receptor beta chain sequence with its context. Its antigen remains undetermined. No base-level quality is on record; no much larger clone is a single base apart. There are 16 amino acids in the CDR3, from cysteine to phenylalanine inclusive. The CDR3 DNA has 48 bases and is translated from base 1. The germline V gene encodes CDR1 MNHEY and CDR2 SMNVEV (reference sequence). V was cut back by 0 bases and J by 5 bases, leaving a gap of 17 bases between them. Participants in the prospective study were aged about 18 to 89 years, lived in 24 United States geographic areas, and enrolled through a virtual design. In the prospective study, participants were assigned to cohorts based on the clinical history participants reported in a screening survey and a study questionnaire. Recovered participants in ImmuneRACE Cohort 3 were defined by two consecutive negative NP/OP PCR tests, clearance by a healthcare professional, or resolution of symptoms. Each participant in the prospective study had whole blood, serum and a nasopharyngeal or oropharyngeal swab collected by mobile phlebotomists. Prospective study participants could optionally give additional blood draws and questionnaires over an approximately two-month period. Before DNA extraction, blood samples from the prospective study were shipped at room temperature or frozen.

TCRbeta CDR3 regions were amplified from genomic DNA using the immunoSEQ Assay, a bias-controlled multiplex PCR. Regarding the original processing steps: The number of nucleated cells in each sample was estimated by amplification of reference gene primers within the assay. To quantify the absolute abundance of each unique TCRbeta CDR3 rearrangement, sequence reads were collapsed and filtered. Productive Simpson clonality was computed per sample as the square root of Simpson's diversity index over productive rearrangements. The immuneACCESS repertoire file appears here via TCRdb, limited to in-frame rearrangements. These files lack a portion of the clones; in checked studies, under half of the deficit traces to unresolved V genes, and the cause of the others is not known. Clone size and V and J calls were adopted from that table, with D and trimming inferred from the DNA. The sample yields about 140,000 clones; around 87% were counted once. Around 11% of the sample comes from the top ten.

The record originates from a study of blood T cell repertoires in COVID-19 (dated by TCRdb to about 2020). Regarding the research as a whole: Samples covering the acute and convalescent phases of COVID-19 were provided by collaborators in the United States, Italy and Spain. Where available, HLA class I and class II types were taken from metadata supplied by the sample provider and were not determined by assay-based typing. Subjects who had been exposed to COVID-19, were actively infected with it, or had recovered from it provided the deeply sampled blood TCRbeta repertoires that made up the dataset. The material from the prospective study consisted of cDNA or gDNA derived from T cells, B-cell-depleted T cells, or PBMCs. A de-identified subject ID, COVID-19 status, age in years and sex were almost always included in the sample metadata. Samples came from the ongoing ImmuneRACE study (first 160 participants) plus 1,254 subjects from 6 global collaborators. The repertoires were released in a freely available public database meant as a resource for research on the immune response to SARS-CoV-2. The research as a whole found: How much clinical and demographic metadata was included differed by source and by participant, and the metadata was provided uncurated.

The sequence is built from TRBV27 and TRBJ2-7; a tentative D match to TRBD1 spans 6 bases. Material: PBMCs or T cells enriched from blood (not recorded which). The source is a man aged 55 to 69 who had recovered from COVID-19. The sequenced DNA: TGTGCCAGCAGTTTATCTCCGACAGGTTTGGGTCACGAGCAGTACTTC. Its protein reads: CASSLSPTGLGHEQYF.